One sample yielded the 27 T cell receptor beta chains listed below, sequenced in a study of cytomegalovirus exposure and HLA in healthy donors. Primers: 60 Vbeta forward and 13 Jbeta reverse. Produced via immunoSEQ multiplex PCR; TCRdb's table is partial and in-frame only. The sample holds 99,000 or so clones; over 75% are singletons and the top ten take 8.6%. The sequenced sample was PBMCs. Receptors originate from a woman between 40 and 55 years old in good health and CMV-seropositive.

This chain uses TRBV11-1 with TRBJ1-6, with 8 bases lining up with TRBD1. Trimming removed 5 bases from V and 5 bases from J; junction bases left unmatched: 2. CDR1 and CDR2 from the germline V gene are SGHAT and FQDESV (reference sequence). The length of the CDR3 is 14 residues. The chain's CDR3 is CASSRTGNNSPLHF. CDR3 sequence (DNA): TGTGCCAGCAGCCGGACAGGGAATAATTCACCCCTCCACTTT.

This clone was recorded a few times. The chain links TRBV19 to TRBJ1-1; no definite D call. Germline values: CDR1 LNHDA, CDR2 SQIVND (reference sequence). V lost 11 bases to trimming and J lost 1 base, with 5 bases between them. The CDR3 loop spans 10 amino acids. The DNA of the CDR3 is TGTGCCTCAGGGAACACTGAAGCTTTCTTT. Translating it yields CASGNTEAFF.

The chain combines TRBV25-1 with TRBJ1-1; TRBD1 might be the D (5 bases). The V gene's germline CDR1 is MGHDK and CDR2 SYGVNS. The CDR3 extends over 15 amino acids. Trimming stripped 2 bases from V and 0 bases from J, with 10 bases between. CDR3 DNA sequence: TGTGCCAGCAGTGAAGGCTGGGGCGTGAACACTGAAGCTTTCTTT. Its translation: CASSEGWGVNTEAFF.

Only a few counts were recorded for this clone. The chain carries TRBV6-5 and TRBJ1-4; 9 positions match TRBD1. Looked up from germline, CDR1 is MNHEY and CDR2 is SVGAGI. Trimming took 2 bases from V and 11 from J; bases not matched to a gene: 6. The CDR3 contains 14 residues. The CDR3: CASSYTRTGEKLFF. The DNA of the CDR3 is TGTGCCAGCAGTTACACCCGGACAGGGGAGAAACTGTTTTTT.

This clone was found a few times. The chain employs TRBV4-1 and TRBJ1-5, with TRBD1 identical over 7 bases. After removal of 3 bases from V and 7 bases from J, the junction contained 3 bases not matched to a gene. The germline V gene has CDR1 MGHRA and CDR2 YSYEKL. CDR3 size: 13 residues. The CDR3 coding sequence is TGCGCCAGCAGCCAGATACAGGGGCAGCCCCAGCATTTT. Amino acids: CASSQIQGQPQHF.

The chain has TRBV7-7 and TRBJ2-2; TRBD2 matches at 8 bases. Germline V gene lookup returns CDR1 SSHAT and CDR2 FNYEAQ (reference sequence). The CDR3 is 17 residues long. Unmatched junction bases numbered 15, after V lost 5 bases and J lost 7 bases. The CDR3 bases are TGTGCCAGCAGCCGATGGGGGGTCGGTAGCGGGGACGGGGAGCTGTTTTTT. This translates into CASSRWGVGSGDGELFF.

J is TRBJ1-1 and V is TRBV20-1; 10 positions agree with TRBD1. CDR3 size: 11 residues. CDR1 is DFQATT and CDR2 is SNEGSKA in the germline V gene (reference sequence). CDR3 bases: TGCAGCGGACAGGGGGACACTGAAGCTTTCTTT. This translates into CSGQGDTEAFF.

The DNA for the CDR3 is TGTGCCAGCAGAGATGGCGGGGGGGAGCTGTTTTTT. Translating it yields CASRDGGGELFF. This rearrangement joins TRBV7-3 to TRBJ2-2; D possibly corresponds to TRBD2 (5 bases). This CDR3 region has 12 residues. Germline-derived CDR1 and CDR2 are SGHTA and FQGTGA. V was trimmed by 6 bases and J by 8 bases, leaving 10 bases between them. Using reference TRBV7-3 and TRBJ2-2 for the parts outside the CDR3, the full variable domain is GAGVSQTPSNKVTEKGKYVELRCDPISGHTALYWYRQSLGQGPEFLIYFQGTGAADDSGLPNDRFFAVRPEGSVSTLKIQRTERGDSAVYLCASRDGGGELFFGEGSRLTVL.

This chain joins TRBV6-4 and TRBJ2-1, with 9 bases lining up with TRBD1. V shed 0 bases and J 7 bases; nucleotides not matched to a gene: 4. The CDR3 totals 15 residues. Germline lookup yields CDR1 MRHNA and CDR2 SNTAGT. The DNA of the CDR3 is TGTGCCAGCAGTGACTCGGAGGACAGGGGAAATGAGCAGTTCTTC. Protein: CASSDSEDRGNEQFF.

The CDR3 region is CASRVEFRGEKLFF. CDR3 coding DNA: TGTGCCTCGAGGGTTGAGTTTCGGGGTGAAAAACTGTTTTTT. This chain joins TRBV10-3 and TRBJ1-4; D gene unclear. Germline CDR1 ENHRY, CDR2 SYGVKD. The CDR3 has 14 residues. Trimming took off 11 bases at V and 7 bases at J, with 20 bases between the two ends.

This clone has more than one count but fewer than ten. The chain couples TRBV16 to TRBJ1-3; D gene unclear. With 2 bases removed from V and 3 bases from J, the gap between germline ends came to 14 bases. The CDR3 contains 16 residues. Germline-derived CDR1 and CDR2 are KGHSY and FQNENV. As DNA, the CDR3 is TGTGCCAGCAGCCAAAGAAGGAGAAGCGGTGGAAACACCATATATTTT. Translation gives CASSQRRRSGGNTIYF.

This clone was seen a few times. The chain has TRBV10-3 and TRBJ2-3; D may be TRBD2 (5 bases). CDR1 and CDR2 (germline): ENHRY, SYGVKD. The CDR3 spans 16 residues. V was pared by 4 bases and J by 8 bases, with 22 bases between. This CDR3 is CAISVGGTRARSTQYF. CDR3 nucleotides: TGTGCCATCAGTGTCGGAGGAACGAGGGCTAGAAGTACGCAGTATTTT.

This chain connects TRBV6-5 to TRBJ1-2; D possibly corresponds to TRBD1 (5 bases). Trimming took off 2 bases at V and 4 bases at J, with 11 bases between the two ends. CDR1 and CDR2 from the germline V gene are MNHEY and SVGAGI. This CDR3 has 14 residues. The CDR3 loop is CASSYDQGGYGYTF. The CDR3 region has the DNA TGTGCCAGCAGTTACGACCAGGGCGGCTATGGCTACACCTTC.

This clone was seen only a few times. The rearrangement uses TRBV5-1 and TRBJ1-1; D not certain. With 4 bases removed from V and 1 base from J, the gap between germline ends came to 14 bases. The CDR3 is made up of 15 amino acids. Germline V CDR1 and CDR2: SGHRS, YFSETQ. The CDR3 coding sequence is TGCGCCAGCAGCCCGCAAGTTCGGAGGAACACTGAAGCTTTCTTT. Amino acid sequence: CASSPQVRRNTEAFF.

The CDR3 sequence is CASSSLGALAKNIQYF. CDR3 bases: TGTGCCAGCAGTTCCCTGGGGGCACTAGCCAAAAACATTCAGTACTTC. This chain joins TRBV27 and TRBJ2-4; tentative D call: TRBD1 (6 bases). Germline CDR1 reads MNHEY; CDR2 reads SMNVEV (reference sequence). Trimming removed 4 bases at V and 0 bases at J, with 13 bases between. The CDR3 loop spans 16 amino acids.

This clone was detected only a few times. This chain joins TRBV11-2 and TRBJ2-2; TRBD2 might be the D (5 bases). The CDR3 totals 15 residues. V lost 1 base and J 0 bases, leaving 6 bases between the germline ends. Germline values: CDR1 SGHAT, CDR2 FQNNGV. The CDR3 here is CASSLGAANTGELFF. CDR3 DNA sequence: TGTGCCAGCAGCTTAGGAGCGGCGAACACCGGGGAGCTGTTTTTT. Full variable domain (outside the CDR3, taken from reference TRBV11-2 and TRBJ2-2): EAGVAQSPRYKIIEKRQSVAFWCNPISGHATLYWYQQILGQGPKLLIQFQNNGVVDDSQLPKDRFSAERLKGVDSTLKIQPAKLEDSAVYLCASSLGAANTGELFFGEGSRLTVL.

V gene TRBV7-9 combines with J gene TRBJ2-3, with D hard to call. Trimming removed 4 bases from V and 4 bases from J, with 15 bases in between. Germline assignment: CDR1 SEHNR and CDR2 FQNEAQ (reference sequence). The CDR3 is made up of 15 amino acids. CDR3 DNA sequence: TGTGCCAGCAGCTCCCAATCTAGTGGCGCAGATACGCAGTATTTT. Amino acid sequence: CASSSQSSGADTQYF.

The chain links TRBV11-3 to TRBJ2-3, with D tentatively TRBD1 (5 bases). The germline V and J ends were trimmed by 4 bases and 0 bases, with 11 bases remaining between them. The V gene's germline CDR1 is SGHNT and CDR2 YENEEA. This CDR3 region has 15 residues. DNA for the CDR3: TGTGCCAGCAGCTCAGGGTTTGGGAGCACAGATACGCAGTATTTT. It yields the protein CASSSGFGSTDTQYF.

This clone was detected a few times. This sequence joins TRBV4-3 and TRBJ2-7; D call uncertain. Per germline, CDR1 LGHNA and CDR2 YSLEER. The CDR3 contains 14 residues. Trimming removed 1 base at V and 3 bases at J, with 10 bases between. The CDR3 nucleotides are TGCGCCAGCAGCCAAGCGATTCCGGGCTACGAGCAGTACTTC. This sequence encodes CASSQAIPGYEQYF.

The chain recombines TRBV28 with TRBJ2-1; perhaps TRBD1 as D (6 bases). Germline V gene lookup returns CDR1 MDHEN and CDR2 SYDVKM. The CDR3 extends over 14 amino acids. V dropped 8 bases and J dropped 9 bases, with 20 bases sitting between them. CDR3 sequence reads: CASWPLDSKVEQFF. CDR3 nucleotide sequence: TGTGCCAGCTGGCCCCTGGACAGTAAGGTTGAGCAGTTCTTC.

The J gene is TRBJ2-2, the V gene TRBV19, with D possibly being TRBD1 (6 bases). With 7 bases removed from V and 0 bases from J, the gap between germline ends came to 6 bases. The CDR3 is 13 residues long. Germline CDR1 reads LNHDA; CDR2 reads SQIVND (reference sequence). The CDR3: CASNRANTGELFF. CDR3 in DNA: TGTGCCAGTAACAGGGCGAACACCGGGGAGCTGTTTTTT.

The rearrangement joins TRBV7-9 to TRBJ2-1, with D maybe TRBD1 (6 bases). CDR3 size: 15 residues. Trimming pared 2 bases from V and 8 bases from J, leaving 16 bases between. Germline lookup yields CDR1 SEHNR and CDR2 FQNEAQ (reference sequence). CDR3 protein: CASSLKQGRGHEQFF. CDR3 DNA sequence: TGTGCCAGCAGCTTAAAACAGGGAAGAGGCCATGAGCAGTTCTTC.

The chain couples TRBV6-1 to TRBJ1-2; no definite D call. CDR3 length: 14 residues. V was pared by 3 bases and J by 7 bases, with 15 bases between. The germline V gene has CDR1 MNHNS and CDR2 SASEGT. The CDR3 spells CASSDANGVFGYTF. The CDR3 DNA follows: TGTGCCAGCAGTGACGCTAACGGGGTATTTGGCTACACCTTC.

V and J are TRBV27 and TRBJ2-3; 7 positions match TRBD2. Germline-derived CDR1 and CDR2 are MNHEY and SMNVEV (reference sequence). The CDR3 is made up of 15 amino acids. J lost 0 bases, V lost 7 bases, and 7 bases had no gene match. The CDR3 nucleotides are TGTGCCAGCATCCAGCGGGACCCGAGCACAGATACGCAGTATTTT. The encoded protein is CASIQRDPSTDTQYF.

This sequence joins TRBV9 and TRBJ2-2; D remains unclear. The V gene lost 0 bases and the J gene lost 4 bases, with 10 bases spanning the gap. The germline CDR1 and CDR2 sequences are SGDLS and YYNGEE. The CDR3 runs to 15 residues. The CDR3 protein is CASSVGNSATGELFF. CDR3 DNA: TGTGCCAGCAGCGTAGGGAACAGTGCCACCGGGGAGCTGTTTTTT.

The chain combines TRBV4-3 with TRBJ1-4; D may be TRBD1 (5 bases). CDR1 and CDR2 (germline): LGHNA, YSLEER. The CDR3 extends over 16 amino acids. V was pared by 0 bases and J by 3 bases, with 11 bases between. The CDR3 DNA follows: TGCGCCAGCAGCCAAGATCGTCTCAGGGCTAATGAAAAACTGTTTTTT. Amino acid sequence: CASSQDRLRANEKLFF.

The chain employs TRBV6-1 and TRBJ2-3; possible D gene TRBD1, 6 bases. The CDR3 is 15 amino acids. Between the trimmed V and J ends, which lost 3 bases and 5 bases, there was a span of 15 bases. From germline, CDR1 is MNHNS and CDR2 SASEGT. The CDR3 loop is CASSEAGVYQDTQYF. CDR3 nucleotides: TGTGCCAGCAGTGAGGCAGGGGTCTACCAAGATACGCAGTATTTT.